The next 18 T cell receptor beta chains were all read from a single sample in a study of T cells after yellow fever vaccination. TCRdb recomputed calls from the 5' RACE reads with MiXCR, one row per CDR3 protein. The data contain fewer than 450,000 distinct CDR3 sequences, roughly 12% of them singletons. The sequences come from PBMCs, collected on the day of the first yellow fever vaccination. These receptor sequences come from a man younger than 30 who received the YFV17D yellow fever vaccine.

The table lists this clonotype with a few counts. The rearrangement uses TRBV5-4 and TRBJ2-3; D tentatively fits TRBD1 or TRBD2 (6 bases each). V lost 2 bases and J 2 bases, leaving 12 bases between the germline ends. This CDR3 has 15 residues. CDR1 and CDR2 from the germline V gene are SGHNT and YYREEE (reference sequence). CDR3: CASSLGGTFTDTQYF. For the CDR3, the DNA is TGTGCCAGCAGCTTAGGCGGGACATTCACAGATACGCAGTATTTT. The variable domain in full, with the rest retrieved from reference TRBV5-4 and TRBJ2-3, is ETGVTQSPTHLIKTRGQQVTLRCSSQSGHNTVSWYQQALGQGPQFIFQYYREEENGRGNFPPRFSGLQFPNYSSELNVNALELDDSALYLCASSLGGTFTDTQYFGPGTRLTVL.

The chain combines TRBV5-1 with TRBJ2-6, with 7 bases matching TRBD1. The CDR3 contains 19 residues. From germline, CDR1 is SGHRS and CDR2 YFSETQ. The J segment lost 0 bases and the V segment lost 7 bases, leaving 16 bases of the junction unmatched. The CDR3 loop reads CASAKLSGTANSGANVLTF. The CDR3 DNA sequence: TGCGCCAGCGCTAAACTCTCCGGGACAGCCAACTCTGGGGCCAACGTCCTGACTTTC.

This clonotype has a handful of counts. Here the CDR3 reads CASRVQGPPEQFF. DNA of the CDR3: TGTGCCAGCAGAGTACAGGGGCCCCCTGAGCAGTTCTTC. The chain links TRBV5-5 to TRBJ2-1, with TRBD1 matching over 7 bases. With V trimmed by 5 bases and J by 9 bases, 8 bases remained unmatched. The CDR3 covers 13 residues. The germline V gene encodes CDR1 SGHKS and CDR2 YYEKEE (reference sequence).

The rearrangement links TRBV4-3 to TRBJ2-7; 11 bases are shared with TRBD2. The CDR3 covers 19 residues. Germline CDR1 and CDR2: LGHNA and YSLEER. The junction had 11 bases not matched to a gene; V was cut back by 0 bases and J by 1 base. The CDR3 is CASSQEGGRTSGGSYEQYF. The CDR3 DNA is TGCGCCAGCAGCCAAGAAGGGGGCAGAACTAGCGGGGGTTCCTACGAGCAGTACTTC.

This clonotype was detected a few times. The chain uses TRBV20-1 and TRBJ1-6; the D gene is possibly TRBD1 (6 bases). CDR1 and CDR2 (germline): DFQATT, SNEGSKA (reference sequence). The CDR3 runs 15 residues. The V gene lost 6 bases and the J gene lost 8 bases, with 20 bases spanning the gap. This CDR3 is CSASVPGAKDSPLHF. In nucleotides, the CDR3 is TGCAGTGCCAGTGTTCCGGGGGCTAAGGATTCACCCCTCCACTTT.

This clonotype has only a few counts. The J gene is TRBJ1-1, the V gene TRBV5-1; D remains unclear. The germline CDR1 and CDR2 sequences are SGHRS and YFSETQ. The CDR3 length is 14 residues. V was shortened by 1 base and J by 2 bases, with 9 bases between the two germline ends. CDR3 in DNA: TGCGCCAGCAGCTTGAGAGGTCATAACACTGAAGCTTTCTTT. Encoded protein: CASSLRGHNTEAFF.

This clonotype came up many times. This chain joins TRBV28 and TRBJ1-1; the D is unclear. The CDR3 length is 12 residues. CDR1 is MDHEN, CDR2 SYDVKM, per germline. V lost 8 bases to trimming and J lost 2 bases, with 9 bases between them. The CDR3 sequence: CASESVNTEAFF. In nucleotides, the CDR3 is TGTGCCAGCGAGTCAGTAAACACTGAAGCTTTCTTT.

This clonotype showed up just a few times. The chain uses TRBV12-3 or TRBV12-4 and TRBJ1-3; D might be TRBD1 (5 bases). This CDR3 spans 14 amino acids. Trimming stripped 5 bases from V and 4 bases from J, with 12 bases between. CDR3 in DNA: TGTGCCAGCAGTGACCCGGGGGTCGGAAACACCATATATTTT. This sequence encodes CASSDPGVGNTIYF.

This chain links TRBV9 with TRBJ1-2; possible D gene TRBD1, 6 bases. The germline CDR1 and CDR2 sequences are SGDLS and YYNGEE. V was shortened by 3 bases and J by 7 bases, with 19 bases between the two germline ends. CDR3 length equals 15 residues. DNA of the CDR3: TGTGCCAGCAGCGAGAACCCAGGGGCCCTCGGTGGCTACACCTTC. It specifies CASSENPGALGGYTF. The whole variable domain, remainder taken from reference TRBV9 and TRBJ1-2, is DSGVTQTPKHLITATGQRVTLRCSPRSGDLSVYWYQQSLDQGLQFLIQYYNGEERAKGNILERFSAQQFPDLHSELNLSSLELGDSALYFCASSENPGALGGYTFGSGTRLTVV.

This chain joins TRBV6-5 and TRBJ2-2; D unresolved. V lost 2 bases to trimming and J lost 5 bases, with 12 bases between them. Per the germline V gene, CDR1 is MNHEY and CDR2 is SVGAGI. The CDR3 length is 15 residues. CDR3 region: CASSYRRPRTGELFF. In DNA, the CDR3 is TGTGCCAGCAGTTACAGAAGACCAAGAACCGGGGAGCTGTTTTTT.

This clonotype was recorded a few times. This chain connects TRBV7-8 to TRBJ2-1, with unresolved D. CDR3 size: 13 residues. V was clipped by 5 bases and J by 2 bases, with 7 bases between them. Germline assignment: CDR1 SGHVS and CDR2 FQNEAQ. Written as DNA, the CDR3 is TGTGCCAGCAGCACCCGAACCTACAATGAGCAGTTCTTC. Amino acid sequence: CASSTRTYNEQFF.

This clonotype occurred a few times. This chain joins TRBV20-1 and TRBJ1-2; D is possibly TRBD1 (6 bases). Germline assignment: CDR1 DFQATT and CDR2 SNEGSKA (reference sequence). The length of the CDR3 is 14 residues. Trimming took off 3 bases at V and 1 base at J, with 12 bases between the two ends. The CDR3 coding sequence is TGCAGTGCTAGGGACAGTCCACTTAACTATGGCTACACCTTC. Encoded protein: CSARDSPLNYGYTF.

The V gene is TRBV5-1, the J gene TRBJ2-3; the D is unclear. V lost 4 bases and J lost 6, with 21 bases in between. CDR1 and CDR2 (germline): SGHRS, YFSETQ. The CDR3 is 16 residues long. The CDR3 protein is CASSEYFQDGLDTQYF. For the CDR3, the DNA is TGCGCCAGCAGCGAATATTTCCAAGATGGCTTGGATACGCAGTATTTT.

The chain couples TRBV4-3 to TRBJ1-2; possible D gene TRBD1, 5 bases. Trimming took off 1 base at V and 4 bases at J, with 16 bases between the two ends. This CDR3 has 16 residues. CDR1 is LGHNA and CDR2 is YSLEER in the germline V gene. The CDR3 region has the DNA TGCGCCAGCAGCCAAGGGGGGACCCAGGACGCCTATGGCTACACCTTC. It is translated as CASSQGGTQDAYGYTF.

This chain uses TRBV4-2 with TRBJ1-1; D call uncertain. The germline V and J ends were trimmed by 0 bases and 1 base, with 6 bases remaining between them. The V gene's germline CDR1 is LGHNA and CDR2 YNFKEQ. This CDR3 is built from 14 residues. CDR3 nucleotides: TGTGCCAGCAGCCAAGATAGATGGAACACTGAAGCTTTCTTT. Protein product: CASSQDRWNTEAFF.

Many counts were recorded for this clonotype. The chain employs TRBV28 and TRBJ2-3; D gene uncertain. Germline-derived CDR1 and CDR2 are MDHEN and SYDVKM. The CDR3 contains 12 residues. The V and J ends lost 7 bases and 2 bases respectively, with 7 bases between them. DNA of the CDR3: TGTGCCAGCACCAGCTTCACAGATACGCAGTATTTT. It encodes CASTSFTDTQYF.

This sequence joins TRBV20-1 and TRBJ1-5; the D is unclear. Trimming stripped 6 bases from V and 2 bases from J, with 11 bases between. The CDR3 is 13 residues long. Per germline, CDR1 DFQATT and CDR2 SNEGSKA (reference sequence). The CDR3 loop reads CSARPHGNQPQHF. In nucleotides, the CDR3 is TGCAGTGCCCGGCCCCATGGCAATCAGCCCCAGCATTTT.

This clonotype was observed a few times. The chain is built from TRBV12-5 and TRBJ2-5, with D unclear. The CDR3 runs 16 residues. Per the germline V gene, CDR1 is LGHNT and CDR2 is FRNRAP. V was clipped by 4 bases and J by 1 base, with 16 bases between them. The CDR3 protein is CASGSVTGPLQETQYF. The CDR3 nucleotides are TGTGCTAGTGGTTCGGTAACTGGGCCCCTCCAAGAGACCCAGTACTTC.